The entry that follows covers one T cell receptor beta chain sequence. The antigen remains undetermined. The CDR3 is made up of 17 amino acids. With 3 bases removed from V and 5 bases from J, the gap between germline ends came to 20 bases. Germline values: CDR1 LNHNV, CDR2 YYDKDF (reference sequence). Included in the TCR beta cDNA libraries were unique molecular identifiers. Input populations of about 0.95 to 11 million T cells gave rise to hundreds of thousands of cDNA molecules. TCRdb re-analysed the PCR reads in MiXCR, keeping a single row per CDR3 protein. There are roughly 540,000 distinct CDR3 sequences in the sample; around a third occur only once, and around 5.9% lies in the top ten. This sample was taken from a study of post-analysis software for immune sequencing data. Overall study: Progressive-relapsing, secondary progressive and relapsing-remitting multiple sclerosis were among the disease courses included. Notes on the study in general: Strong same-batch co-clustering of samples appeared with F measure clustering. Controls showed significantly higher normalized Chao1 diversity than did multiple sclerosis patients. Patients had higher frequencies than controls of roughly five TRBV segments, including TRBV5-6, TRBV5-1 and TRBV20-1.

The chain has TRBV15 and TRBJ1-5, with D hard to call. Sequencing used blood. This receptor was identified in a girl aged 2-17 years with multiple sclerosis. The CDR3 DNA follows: TGTGCCACCAGCAGGTGGTTAACGGAGAAATCAGATCAGCCCCAGCATTTT. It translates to CATSRWLTEKSDQPQHF.